These 9 T cell receptor beta chains were all obtained from the same sample, sequenced in a study of T cells in Graves' hyperthyroidism and ophthalmopathy. The investigators amplified TCR beta CDR3 regions from RNA transcripts. Initially, a first-round RT-PCR of the TCR CDR3 employed the HTBI primer set. TCRdb re-derived calls from the multiplex PCR reads in MiXCR, one entry per CDR3 protein. This sample has about 660,000 distinct CDR3 sequences, with 45% found just once. The sample comprised peripheral blood or thyroid tissue (not recorded which). The receptors were gathered from an adult man with Graves' disease, either hyperthyroidism or ophthalmopathy (not recorded which).

This clonotype has more than one count but fewer than ten. The chain links TRBV7-9 to TRBJ2-7; unclear D gene. CDR1 is SEHNR, CDR2 FQNEAQ, per germline (reference sequence). This CDR3 contains 14 residues. V lost 3 bases and J lost 2, with 11 bases in between. The CDR3 protein is CASSFLGSAYEQYF. The CDR3, as DNA: TGTGCCAGCAGCTTCCTGGGGTCCGCCTACGAGCAGTACTTC.

The CDR3 sequence: CASSSGEEETQYF. Written as DNA, the CDR3 is TGTGCCAGCAGCTCCGGGGAGGAAGAGACCCAGTACTTC. The chain is built from TRBV7-8 and TRBJ2-5; perhaps TRBD2 as D (6 bases). The length of the CDR3 is 13 residues. The V and J ends lost 4 bases and 3 bases respectively, with 9 bases between them. Germline CDR1 SGHVS, CDR2 FQNEAQ.

The table lists this clonotype with many counts. The chain employs TRBV29-1 and TRBJ1-1, with D possibly matching TRBD1 (5 bases). CDR1 and CDR2 from the germline V gene are SQVTM and ANQGSEA. The V gene lost 4 bases and the J gene lost 1 base, with 10 bases spanning the gap. This CDR3 spans 13 amino acids. The CDR3 nucleotides are TGCAGCGTTGCGGGGGACTCGAACACTGAAGCTTTCTTT. Translation: CSVAGDSNTEAFF. Variable domain in full (rest from reference TRBV29-1 and TRBJ1-1): SAVISQKPSRDICQRGTSLTIQCQVDSQVTMMFWYRQQPGQSLTLIATANQGSEATYESGFVIDKFPISRPNLTFSTLTVSNMSPEDSSIYLCSVAGDSNTEAFFGQGTRLTVV.

The V call is TRBV19, the J call TRBJ1-5; D possibly corresponds to TRBD1 (6 bases). V dropped 3 bases and J dropped 4 bases, with 13 bases sitting between them. Germline CDR1 and CDR2: LNHDA and SQIVND (reference sequence). The CDR3 has 15 amino acids. CDR3 sequence: CASSITTGRNQPQHF. The CDR3 region has the DNA TGTGCCAGTAGTATTACAACAGGGCGTAATCAGCCCCAGCATTTT. The whole variable domain, remainder taken from reference TRBV19 and TRBJ1-5, is DGGITQSPKYLFRKEGQNVTLSCEQNLNHDAMYWYRQDPGQGLRLIYYSQIVNDFQKGDIAEGYSVSREKKESFPLTVTSAQKNPTAFYLCASSITTGRNQPQHFGDGTRLSIL.

The chain employs TRBV5-4 and TRBJ1-5; D remains ambiguous. V was trimmed by 6 bases and J by 7 bases, leaving 11 bases between them. The germline V gene has CDR1 SGHNT and CDR2 YYREEE (reference sequence). The CDR3 is made up of 12 amino acids. CDR3: CASTGQGQPQHF. The CDR3 DNA reads TGTGCCAGCACGGGCCAAGGGCAGCCCCAGCATTTT.

J is TRBJ1-4 and V is TRBV7-8; unclear D gene. V lost 5 bases and J 6 bases, leaving 16 bases between the germline ends. This CDR3 region has 15 residues. Germline lookup yields CDR1 SGHVS and CDR2 FQNEAQ. The CDR3 protein is CASSPLLARDEKLFF. The CDR3 DNA is TGTGCCAGCAGCCCACTACTAGCGAGAGATGAAAAACTGTTTTTT.

The chain employs TRBV24-1 and TRBJ1-5; maybe TRBD1 (6 bases). The V gene's germline CDR1 is KGHDR and CDR2 SFDVKD. Trimming took off 4 bases at V and 4 bases at J, with 16 bases between the two ends. This CDR3 has 16 amino acids. CDR3: CATSDPGGGRNQPQHF. CDR3 sequence (DNA): TGTGCCACCAGTGACCCCGGCGGGGGCAGAAATCAGCCCCAGCATTTT.

In this sample, this clonotype turned up once. V usage is TRBV29-1 and J usage is TRBJ1-1, with D perhaps TRBD1 (6 bases). The germline V gene encodes CDR1 SQVTM and CDR2 ANQGSEA. This CDR3 is built from 12 residues. V shed 8 bases and J shed 3 bases, with 13 bases lying between them. CDR3 residues: CSLQGIHTEAFF. Here the CDR3 DNA reads TGCAGCTTGCAGGGGATCCACACTGAAGCTTTCTTT.

The table lists this clonotype with many counts. The chain recombines TRBV20-1 with TRBJ2-5; the D gene is possibly TRBD2 (6 bases). The V gene's germline CDR1 is DFQATT and CDR2 SNEGSKA (reference sequence). The CDR3 sequence is 14 residues long. The V gene lost 0 bases and the J gene lost 0 bases, with 8 bases spanning the gap. The CDR3 loop is CSARDAGNQETQYF. Written as DNA, the CDR3 is TGCAGTGCTAGAGACGCGGGGAACCAAGAGACCCAGTACTTC.